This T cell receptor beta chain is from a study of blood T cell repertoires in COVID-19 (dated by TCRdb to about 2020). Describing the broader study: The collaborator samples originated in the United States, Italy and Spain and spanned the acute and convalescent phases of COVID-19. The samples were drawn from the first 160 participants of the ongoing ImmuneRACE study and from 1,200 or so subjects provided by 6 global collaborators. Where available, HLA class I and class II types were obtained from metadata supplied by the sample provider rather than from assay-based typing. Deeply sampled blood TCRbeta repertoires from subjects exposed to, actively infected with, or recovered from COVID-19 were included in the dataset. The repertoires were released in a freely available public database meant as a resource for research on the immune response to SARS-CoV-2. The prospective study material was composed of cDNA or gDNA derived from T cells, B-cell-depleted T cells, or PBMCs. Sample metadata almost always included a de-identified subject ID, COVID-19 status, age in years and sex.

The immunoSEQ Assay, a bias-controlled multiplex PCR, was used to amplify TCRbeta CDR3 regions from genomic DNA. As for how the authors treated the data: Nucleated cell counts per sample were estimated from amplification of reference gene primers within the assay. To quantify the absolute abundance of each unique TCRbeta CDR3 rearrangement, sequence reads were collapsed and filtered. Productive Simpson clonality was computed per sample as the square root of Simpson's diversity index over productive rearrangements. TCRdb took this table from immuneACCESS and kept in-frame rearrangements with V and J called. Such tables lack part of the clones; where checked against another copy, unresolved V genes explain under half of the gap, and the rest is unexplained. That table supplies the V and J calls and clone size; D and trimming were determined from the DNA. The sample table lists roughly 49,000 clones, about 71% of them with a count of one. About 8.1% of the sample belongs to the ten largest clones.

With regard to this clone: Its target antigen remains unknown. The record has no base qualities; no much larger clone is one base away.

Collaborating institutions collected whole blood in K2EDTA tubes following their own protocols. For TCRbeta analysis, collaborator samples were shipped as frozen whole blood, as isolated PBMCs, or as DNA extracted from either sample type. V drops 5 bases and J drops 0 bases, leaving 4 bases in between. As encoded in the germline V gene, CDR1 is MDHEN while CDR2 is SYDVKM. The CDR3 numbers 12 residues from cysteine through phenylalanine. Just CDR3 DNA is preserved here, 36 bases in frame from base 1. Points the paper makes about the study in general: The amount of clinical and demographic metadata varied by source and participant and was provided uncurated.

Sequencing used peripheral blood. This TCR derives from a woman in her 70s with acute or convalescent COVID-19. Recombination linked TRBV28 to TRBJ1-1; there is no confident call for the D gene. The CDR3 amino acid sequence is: CASSLLNTEAFF. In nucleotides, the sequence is TGTGCCAGCAGTCTTCTGAACACTGAAGCTTTCTTT.